Given below is one T cell receptor beta chain in context. This sample was included in a study of blood T cell repertoires in COVID-19. Assay: immunoSEQ multiplex PCR; the TCRdb copy retains only in-frame clones and omits some. Altogether some 99,000 clones are present, less than 85% being singletons, with the ten largest covering roughly 20%. The receptor was isolated from a woman between 55 and 75 years old with acute or convalescent COVID-19. The specimen was peripheral blood.

The chain's CDR3 is CASSQKGSGQPQHF. The DNA for the CDR3 is TGTGCCAGCAGCCAAAAAGGGAGCGGTCAGCCCCAGCATTTT. V and J are TRBV3-1 (or the pseudogene TRBV3-2) and TRBJ1-5; D gene uncertain. The germline V gene has CDR1 LGHDT and CDR2 YNNKEL (reference sequence). The CDR3 loop spans 14 amino acids. V was clipped by 2 bases and J by 6 bases, with 11 bases between them.